Presented here are 5 T cell receptor beta chains from one specimen sequenced in a study of cytomegalovirus exposure and HLA in healthy donors (dated by TCRdb to the late 2010s). The method was the immunoSEQ multiplex PCR assay. A mixture of 60 forward primers for TCR Vbeta segments and 13 reverse primers for TCR Jbeta segments was used in the multiplex PCR. The table was pulled from immuneACCESS by TCRdb, which kept in-frame rearrangements only. Such tables lose some clones; where checked, under half of the loss comes from unresolved V genes, and the rest has no known cause. The sample table lists 150,000 to 200,000 clones, roughly 80% of them with a count of one. The ten most abundant clones make up approximately 3% of the sample. Sequencing was done on a sample of PBMCs. The receptors stem from a male donor in good health and CMV-seronegative.

The chain joins TRBV10-1 to TRBJ2-5; D possibly corresponds to TRBD1 (7 bases). CDR3 size: 17 residues. Trimming removed 4 bases from V and 5 bases from J, with 23 bases in between. Germline values: CDR1 WNHNN, CDR2 SYGVQD (reference sequence). CDR3 loop: CASSGPGAGGGYETQYF. In DNA, the CDR3 is TGCGCCAGCAGTGGGCCGGGGGCAGGGGGAGGTTATGAGACCCAGTACTTC.

In the case of this clone: Sequence at one end of the junction differs from germline and may be a read error. This chain connects TRBV7-9 to TRBJ2-2; tentatively, D is TRBD2 (6 bases). CDR3 length equals 16 residues. In germline, CDR1 is SEHNR, CDR2 FQNEAQ (reference sequence). The CDR3 sequence: CSSSPGSSRKTGELFF. The CDR3, as DNA: TGTTCCAGCAGCCCCGGGAGTAGCCGCAAGACCGGGGAGCTGTTTTTT.

The rearrangement uses TRBV7-3 and TRBJ1-1, with D perhaps TRBD1 (6 bases). Between the trimmed V and J ends, which lost 5 bases and 7 bases, there was a span of 17 bases. The CDR3 runs to 14 residues. CDR1 and CDR2 (germline): SGHTA, FQGTGA. CDR3 sequence reads: CASSAQGIGDEAFF. The CDR3 nucleotides read TGTGCCAGCAGCGCTCAGGGGATCGGTGATGAAGCTTTCTTT.

This clone was observed a single time. V is TRBV11-3 and J is TRBJ2-7; D call uncertain. The CDR3 spans 18 residues. Trimming left V 2 bases short and J 3 bases short, with 23 bases between. Germline V gene lookup returns CDR1 SGHNT and CDR2 YENEEA. For the CDR3, the DNA is TGTGCCAGCAGCTTATTAGGATCCCCCCCAGCGATAGTCTACGAGCAGTACTTC. It encodes CASSLLGSPPAIVYEQYF.

The chain joins TRBV5-1 to TRBJ1-2; D may be TRBD1 (5 bases). The ends were cut back, 7 bases at V and 7 bases at J, with 23 bases in the middle. Per the germline V gene, CDR1 is SGHRS and CDR2 is YFSETQ. The CDR3 spans 15 residues. CDR3 DNA: TGCGCCAGCGCTCCGTTGTTACAGGAGACGGGTGGCTACACCTTC. As protein: CASAPLLQETGGYTF.